The present T cell receptor (beta chain) was sequenced within a study of T cell responses to AZD1222 COVID-19 vaccine. Findings of the study overall: Receipt of two AZD1222 doses was followed by a rise in Spike-specific TCR breadth and depth.

Profiling relied on immunoSEQ multiplex PCR, and the TCRdb table lists in-frame clones only, not all of them. The sample lists about 140,000 clones; approximately 90% were seen once. This CDR3 region has 11 residues. Trimming removed 10 bases from V and 7 bases from J, with 10 bases in between. Germline values: CDR1 SGHAT, CDR2 FQNNGV. A note on this clone: Antigen unknown.

The sequence derives from an adult who received the AZD1222 COVID-19 vaccine. V and J are TRBV11-2 and TRBJ2-2, with D maybe TRBD2 (6 bases). Sequencing was performed on peripheral blood, taken 28 days after the second AZD1222 dose. CDR3 DNA: TGTGCCATTGTGGGAGGCGGGGAGCTGTTTTTT. As protein: CAIVGGGELFF.